The clone carrying this TCR beta chain has just a few counts. The antigen remains unidentified. This sample was taken from a study of beta chain features in type 1 diabetes. Overall study results and limits: VDJ junctions from patients with type 1 diabetes contained fewer insertions and more deletions.

Expressed TCRB transcripts were sequenced, since all the RNA that had been isolated was reverse transcribed. The data were produced by immunoSEQ multiplex PCR, yet TCRdb's version contains in-frame clones alone and is incomplete. In the table there are around 250,000 clones, around 68% of which are singletons. Germline V gene lookup returns CDR1 GTSNPN and CDR2 SVGIG (reference sequence). The ends were cut back, 0 bases at V and 4 bases at J, with 6 bases in the middle. CDR3 length equals 12 residues. The chain links TRBV30 to TRBJ1-2; D is unclear. Material: naive CD4+ T cells from blood. This clonotype was obtained from a man between 25 and 39 years old in good health. In DNA form, the CDR3 reads TGTGCCTGGAGTGTGACGAGCTATGGCTACACCTTC. This gives the protein CAWSVTSYGYTF.